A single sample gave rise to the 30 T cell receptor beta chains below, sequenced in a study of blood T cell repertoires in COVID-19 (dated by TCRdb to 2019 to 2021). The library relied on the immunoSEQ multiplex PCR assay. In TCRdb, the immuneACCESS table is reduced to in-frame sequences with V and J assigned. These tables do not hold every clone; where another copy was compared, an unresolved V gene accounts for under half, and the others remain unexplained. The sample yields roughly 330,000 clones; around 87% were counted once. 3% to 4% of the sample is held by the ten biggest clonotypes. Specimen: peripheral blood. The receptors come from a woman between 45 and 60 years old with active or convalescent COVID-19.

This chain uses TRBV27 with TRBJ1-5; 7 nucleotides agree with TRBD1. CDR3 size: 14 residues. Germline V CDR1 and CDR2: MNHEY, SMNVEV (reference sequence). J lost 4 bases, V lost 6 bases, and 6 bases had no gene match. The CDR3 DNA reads TGTGCCAGCAGAAGGGACAGCAAAAATCAGCCCCAGCATTTT. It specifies CASRRDSKNQPQHF.

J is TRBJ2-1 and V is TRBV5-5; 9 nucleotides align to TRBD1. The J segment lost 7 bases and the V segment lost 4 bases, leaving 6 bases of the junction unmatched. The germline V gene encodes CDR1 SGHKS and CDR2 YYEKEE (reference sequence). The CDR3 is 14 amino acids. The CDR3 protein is CASSTRTGENEQFF. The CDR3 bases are TGTGCCAGCAGCACCAGGACAGGGGAAAATGAGCAGTTCTTC. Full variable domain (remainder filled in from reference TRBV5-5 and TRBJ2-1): DAGVTQSPTHLIKTRGQQVTLRCSPISGHKSVSWYQQVLGQGPQFIFQYYEKEERGRGNFPDRFSARQFPNYSSELNVNALLLGDSALYLCASSTRTGENEQFFGPGTRLTVL.

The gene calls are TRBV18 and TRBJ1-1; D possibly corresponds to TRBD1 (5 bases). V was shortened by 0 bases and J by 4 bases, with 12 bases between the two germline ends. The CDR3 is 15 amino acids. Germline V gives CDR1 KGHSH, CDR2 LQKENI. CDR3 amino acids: CASSPPGLGGTEAFF. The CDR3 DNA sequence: TGTGCCAGCTCACCACCAGGGTTGGGGGGCACTGAAGCTTTCTTT.

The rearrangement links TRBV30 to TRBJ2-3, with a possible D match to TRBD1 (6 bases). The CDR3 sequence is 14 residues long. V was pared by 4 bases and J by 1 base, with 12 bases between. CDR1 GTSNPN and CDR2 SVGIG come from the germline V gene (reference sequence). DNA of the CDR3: TGTGCCTGGAAGTGGGGGCCCGGCACAGATACGCAGTATTTT. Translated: CAWKWGPGTDTQYF.

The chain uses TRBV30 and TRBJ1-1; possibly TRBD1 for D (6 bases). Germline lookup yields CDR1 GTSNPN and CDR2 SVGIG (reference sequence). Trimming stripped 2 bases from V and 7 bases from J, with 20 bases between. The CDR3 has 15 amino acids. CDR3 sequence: CAWSPGQSFIREAFF. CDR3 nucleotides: TGTGCCTGGAGTCCAGGACAGTCCTTTATCCGTGAAGCTTTCTTT.

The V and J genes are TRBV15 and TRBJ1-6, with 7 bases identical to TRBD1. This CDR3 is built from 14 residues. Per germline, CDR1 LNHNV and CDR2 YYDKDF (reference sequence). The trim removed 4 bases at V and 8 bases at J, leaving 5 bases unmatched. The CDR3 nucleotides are TGTGCCACCAGCATTATCGACAGGGATTCACCCCTCCACTTT. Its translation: CATSIIDRDSPLHF.

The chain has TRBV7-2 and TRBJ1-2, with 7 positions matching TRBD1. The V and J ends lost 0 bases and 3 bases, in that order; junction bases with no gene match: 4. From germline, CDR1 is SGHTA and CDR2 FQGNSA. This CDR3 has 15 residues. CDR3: CASSLAPGTDYGYTF. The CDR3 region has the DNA TGTGCCAGCAGCTTAGCTCCCGGGACAGACTATGGCTACACCTTC.

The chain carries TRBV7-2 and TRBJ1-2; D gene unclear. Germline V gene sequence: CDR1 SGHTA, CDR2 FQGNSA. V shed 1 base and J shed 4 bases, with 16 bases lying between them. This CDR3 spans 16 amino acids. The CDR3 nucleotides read TGTGCCAGCAGCTTAGGGCGACAACGCCGCCCCTATGGCTACACCTTC. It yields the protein CASSLGRQRRPYGYTF.

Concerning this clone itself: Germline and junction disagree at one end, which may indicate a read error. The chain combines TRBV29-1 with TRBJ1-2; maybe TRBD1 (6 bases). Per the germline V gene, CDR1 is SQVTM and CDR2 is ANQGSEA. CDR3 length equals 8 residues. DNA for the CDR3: TGCAGCGTCGAGGGGGGGCAGTTC. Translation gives CSVEGGQF.

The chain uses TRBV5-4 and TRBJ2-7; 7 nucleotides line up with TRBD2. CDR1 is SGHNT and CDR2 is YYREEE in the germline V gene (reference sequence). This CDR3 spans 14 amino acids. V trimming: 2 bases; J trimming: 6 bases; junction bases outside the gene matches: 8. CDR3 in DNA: TGTGCCAGCAGCTTCGAGGGAGGGTTAGGCGAGCAGTACTTC. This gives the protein CASSFEGGLGEQYF.

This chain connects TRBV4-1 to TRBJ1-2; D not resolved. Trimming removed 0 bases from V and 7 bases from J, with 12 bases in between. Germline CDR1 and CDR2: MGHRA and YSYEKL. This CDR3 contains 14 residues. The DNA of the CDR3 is TGCGCCAGCAGCCAAGATTTGTCAGGAGGTGGCTACACCTTC. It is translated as CASSQDLSGGGYTF.

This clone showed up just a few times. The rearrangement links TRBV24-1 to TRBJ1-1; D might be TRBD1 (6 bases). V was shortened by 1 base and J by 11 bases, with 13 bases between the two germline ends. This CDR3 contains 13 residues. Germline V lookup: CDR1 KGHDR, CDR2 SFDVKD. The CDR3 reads CATSDFGAQGAFF. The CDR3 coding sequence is TGTGCCACCAGTGATTTTGGGGCTCAGGGGGCTTTCTTT.

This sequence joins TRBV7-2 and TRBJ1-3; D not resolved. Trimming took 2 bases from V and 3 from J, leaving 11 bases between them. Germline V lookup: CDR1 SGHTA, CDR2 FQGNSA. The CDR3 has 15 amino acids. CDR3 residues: CASSLSFGVGNTIYF. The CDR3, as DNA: TGTGCCAGCAGCTTAAGTTTCGGAGTTGGAAACACCATATATTTT.

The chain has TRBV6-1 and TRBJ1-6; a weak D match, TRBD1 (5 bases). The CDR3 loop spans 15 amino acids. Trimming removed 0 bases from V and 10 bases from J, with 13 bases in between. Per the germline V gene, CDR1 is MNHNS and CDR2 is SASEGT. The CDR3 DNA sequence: TGTGCCAGCAGTGAAGCTGGGGGGACTCGGTCACCCCTCCACTTT. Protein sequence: CASSEAGGTRSPLHF.

DNA of the CDR3: TGTGCCAGCAGCTTAAGGTTTCTGCGGGGGGCGTATAATGAGCAGTTCTTC. Its protein product is CASSLRFLRGAYNEQFF. V and J are TRBV7-2 and TRBJ2-1; 8 positions match TRBD2. V lost 2 bases and J lost 7; bases outside the gene matches: 13. This CDR3 has 17 amino acids. Germline V gives CDR1 SGHTA, CDR2 FQGNSA. The variable domain in full, completed from reference TRBV7-2 and TRBJ2-1, reads GAGVSQSPSNKVTEKGKDVELRCDPISGHTALYWYRQSLGQGLEFLIYFQGNSAPDKSGLPSDRFSAERTGGSVSTLTIQRTQQEDSAVYLCASSLRFLRGAYNEQFFGPGTRLTVL.

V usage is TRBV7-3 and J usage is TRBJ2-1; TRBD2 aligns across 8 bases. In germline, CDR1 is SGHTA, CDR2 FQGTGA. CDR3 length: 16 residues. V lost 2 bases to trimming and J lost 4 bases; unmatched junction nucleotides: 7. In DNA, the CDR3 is TGTGCCAGCAGCTTACTATTATCGGGGGGGTACAATGAGCAGTTCTTC. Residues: CASSLLLSGGYNEQFF.

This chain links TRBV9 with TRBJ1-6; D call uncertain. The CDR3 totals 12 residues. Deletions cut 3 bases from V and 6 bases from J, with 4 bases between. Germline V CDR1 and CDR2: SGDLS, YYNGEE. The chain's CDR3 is CASSGANSPLHF. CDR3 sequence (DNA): TGTGCCAGCAGCGGCGCTAATTCACCCCTCCACTTT.

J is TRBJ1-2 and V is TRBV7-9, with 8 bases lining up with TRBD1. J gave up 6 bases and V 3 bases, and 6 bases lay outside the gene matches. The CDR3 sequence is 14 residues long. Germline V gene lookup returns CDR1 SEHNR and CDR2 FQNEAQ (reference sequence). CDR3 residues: CASSFQGARDGYTF. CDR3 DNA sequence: TGTGCCAGCAGCTTCCAGGGGGCTCGGGATGGCTACACCTTC.

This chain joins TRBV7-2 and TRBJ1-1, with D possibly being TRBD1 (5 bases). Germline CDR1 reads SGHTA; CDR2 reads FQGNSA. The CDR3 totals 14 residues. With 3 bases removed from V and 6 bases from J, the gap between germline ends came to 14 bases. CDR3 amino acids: CASSLLLGGAEAFF. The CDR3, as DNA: TGTGCCAGCAGCTTGTTACTCGGGGGGGCTGAAGCTTTCTTT.

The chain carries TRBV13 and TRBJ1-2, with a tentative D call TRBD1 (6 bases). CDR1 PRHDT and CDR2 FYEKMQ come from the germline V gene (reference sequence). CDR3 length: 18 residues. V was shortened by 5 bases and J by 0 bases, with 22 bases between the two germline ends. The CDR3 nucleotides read TGTGCCAGCAGCCATACCGGGAGGGGGGGCAAGGCTAACTATGGCTACACCTTC. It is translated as CASSHTGRGGKANYGYTF.

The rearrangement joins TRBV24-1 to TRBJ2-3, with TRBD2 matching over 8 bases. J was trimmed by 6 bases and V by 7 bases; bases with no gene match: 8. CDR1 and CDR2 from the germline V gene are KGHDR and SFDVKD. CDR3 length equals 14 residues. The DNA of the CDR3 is TGTGCCACCAGGGAAGCGGGAGCAACCGATACGCAGTATTTT. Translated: CATREAGATDTQYF.

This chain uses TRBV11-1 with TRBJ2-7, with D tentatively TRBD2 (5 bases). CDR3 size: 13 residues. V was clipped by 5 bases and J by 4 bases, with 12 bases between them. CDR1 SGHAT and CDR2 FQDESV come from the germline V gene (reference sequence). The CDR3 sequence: CASSAGKPYEQYF. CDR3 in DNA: TGTGCCAGCAGCGCCGGGAAACCATACGAGCAGTACTTC.

The CDR3 bases are TGTGCCAGCAGTTTAGGGGGGACTGCCGGAAACACCATATATTTT. This translates into CASSLGGTAGNTIYF. This chain joins TRBV28 and TRBJ1-3; a possible D gene is TRBD1 (5 bases). Germline values: CDR1 MDHEN, CDR2 SYDVKM. The CDR3 covers 15 residues. V lost 2 bases and J lost 4, with 12 bases in between.

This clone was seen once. CDR3 sequence reads: CASSLAGYHEQYF. The CDR3 DNA sequence: TGTGCCAGCAGCTTGGCAGGGTACCACGAGCAGTACTTC. V and J are TRBV5-4 and TRBJ2-7; D is perhaps TRBD1 (5 bases). The CDR3 runs to 13 residues. V was clipped by 0 bases and J by 5 bases, with 9 bases between them. Germline V gene data show CDR1 as SGHNT and CDR2 as YYREEE (reference sequence). The full variable domain, its missing parts supplied by reference TRBV5-4 and TRBJ2-7, is ETGVTQSPTHLIKTRGQQVTLRCSSQSGHNTVSWYQQALGQGPQFIFQYYREEENGRGNFPPRFSGLQFPNYSSELNVNALELDDSALYLCASSLAGYHEQYFGPGTRLTVT.

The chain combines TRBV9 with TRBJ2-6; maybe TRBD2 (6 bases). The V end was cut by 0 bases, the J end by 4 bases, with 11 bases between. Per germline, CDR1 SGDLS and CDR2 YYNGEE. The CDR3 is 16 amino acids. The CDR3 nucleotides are TGTGCCAGCAGCGTAGTGGGGGGAGCCGGGGCCAACGTCCTGACTTTC. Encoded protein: CASSVVGGAGANVLTF.

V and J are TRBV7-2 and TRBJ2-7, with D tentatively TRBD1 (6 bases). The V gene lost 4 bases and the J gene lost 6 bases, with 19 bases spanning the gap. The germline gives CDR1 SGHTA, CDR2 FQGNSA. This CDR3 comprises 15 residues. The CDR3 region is CASSSRTYGGGEQYF. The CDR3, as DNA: TGTGCCAGCAGCTCACGAACGTATGGGGGCGGCGAGCAGTACTTC.

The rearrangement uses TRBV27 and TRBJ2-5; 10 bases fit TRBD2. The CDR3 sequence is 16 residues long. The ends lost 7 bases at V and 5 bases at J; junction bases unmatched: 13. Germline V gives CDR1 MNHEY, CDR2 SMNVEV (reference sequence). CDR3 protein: CASTPSGGSLYETQYF. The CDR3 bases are TGTGCCAGCACTCCTAGCGGGGGTTCCCTATACGAGACCCAGTACTTC.

CDR3 coding DNA: TGTGCCTGGGACAGCTCGTTGAGGGGGAATTCACCCCTCCACTTT. Protein: CAWDSSLRGNSPLHF. The chain carries TRBV30 and TRBJ1-6, with a weak D call TRBD1 (6 bases). The CDR3 sequence is 15 residues long. V was pared by 5 bases and J by 7 bases, with 18 bases between. From germline, CDR1 is GTSNPN and CDR2 SVGIG (reference sequence).

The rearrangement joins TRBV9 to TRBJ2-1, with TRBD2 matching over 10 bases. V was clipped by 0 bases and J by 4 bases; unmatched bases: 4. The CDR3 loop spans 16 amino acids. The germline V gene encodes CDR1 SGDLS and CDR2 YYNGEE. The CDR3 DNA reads TGTGCCAGCAGCGTAGAGAGTAGCGGGGGGTACAATGAGCAGTTCTTC. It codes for CASSVESSGGYNEQFF. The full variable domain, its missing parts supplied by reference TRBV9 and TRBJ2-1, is DSGVTQTPKHLITATGQRVTLRCSPRSGDLSVYWYQQSLDQGLQFLIQYYNGEERAKGNILERFSAQQFPDLHSELNLSSLELGDSALYFCASSVESSGGYNEQFFGPGTRLTVL.

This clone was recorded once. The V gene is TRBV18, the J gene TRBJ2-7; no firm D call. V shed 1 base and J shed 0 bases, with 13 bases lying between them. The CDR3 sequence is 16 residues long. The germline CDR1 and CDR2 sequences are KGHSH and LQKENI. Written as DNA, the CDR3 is TGTGCCAGCTCACCACTCGCAGGCTCGAGCTCCTACGAGCAGTACTTC. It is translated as CASSPLAGSSSYEQYF.